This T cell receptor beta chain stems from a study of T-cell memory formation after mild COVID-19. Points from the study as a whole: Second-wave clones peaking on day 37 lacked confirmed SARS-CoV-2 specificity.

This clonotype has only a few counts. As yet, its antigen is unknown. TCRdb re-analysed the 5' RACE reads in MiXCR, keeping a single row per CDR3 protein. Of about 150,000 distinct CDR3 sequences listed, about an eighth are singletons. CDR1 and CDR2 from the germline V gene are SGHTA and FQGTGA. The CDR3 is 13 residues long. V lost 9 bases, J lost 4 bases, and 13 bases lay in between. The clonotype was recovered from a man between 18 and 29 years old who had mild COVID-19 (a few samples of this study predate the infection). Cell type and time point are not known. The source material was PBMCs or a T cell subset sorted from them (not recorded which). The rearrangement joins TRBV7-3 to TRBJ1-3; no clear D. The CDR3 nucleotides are TGTGCCAGTAAAAAGGGTAACGGAAACACCATATATTTT. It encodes CASKKGNGNTIYF.